Following are 32 T cell receptor beta chains from one sample sequenced in a study of blood T cell repertoires in COVID-19. TCRdb's copy holds only in-frame clones and misses some; the assay was immunoSEQ multiplex PCR. The repertoire includes about 100,000 clones, more than 75% of them detected once, and 11% sits in the top ten. Sequencing input: peripheral blood. The receptors derive from a woman in her 30s with acute or convalescent COVID-19.

The chain recombines TRBV10-2 with TRBJ2-7; 8 positions match TRBD2. The CDR3 extends over 13 amino acids. V was pared by 5 bases and J by 2 bases, with 2 bases of the junction left unmatched. The germline gives CDR1 WSHSY, CDR2 SAAADI. The CDR3 here is CASSLAGPYEQYF. The CDR3 coding sequence is TGCGCCAGCAGTTTAGCGGGGCCCTACGAGCAGTACTTC.

This chain uses TRBV18 with TRBJ1-5; D is undetermined. Germline loops: CDR1 KGHSH, CDR2 LQKENI. This CDR3 contains 14 residues. Trimming took 3 bases from V and 2 from J, leaving 8 bases between them. In nucleotides, the CDR3 is TGTGCCAGCTCACCGGAGGCAGGCAATCAGCCCCAGCATTTT. As protein: CASSPEAGNQPQHF.

The chain couples TRBV24-1 to TRBJ1-2; TRBD1 is a possible D gene (5 bases). Trimming stripped 5 bases from V and 3 bases from J, with 6 bases between. The germline CDR1 and CDR2 sequences are KGHDR and SFDVKD. The CDR3 length is 12 residues. CDR3 coding DNA: TGTGCCACCAGTGCCAGGGACTATGGCTACACCTTC. This codes for CATSARDYGYTF.

CDR3 nucleotide sequence: TGTGCCAGCAGCCGTAACTACGAGCAGTACTTC. Its translation is CASSRNYEQYF. This chain uses TRBV14 with TRBJ2-7; D not certain. The ends were cut back, 4 bases at V and 3 bases at J, with 4 bases in the middle. Germline V gene sequence: CDR1 SGHDN, CDR2 FVKESK. This CDR3 comprises 11 residues.

The J gene is TRBJ1-5, the V gene TRBV7-9, with 7 bases fitting TRBD1. CDR1 is SEHNR and CDR2 is FQNEAQ in the germline V gene (reference sequence). This CDR3 is 15 amino acids long. V gave up 3 bases and J gave up 4 bases; unmatched junction bases: 6. CDR3 DNA: TGTGCCAGCAGCTTTGAGACAGGGATGAATCAGCCCCAGCATTTT. Translation gives CASSFETGMNQPQHF.

The chain joins TRBV6-5 to TRBJ2-1, with a weak D call TRBD1 (5 bases). CDR1 is MNHEY and CDR2 is SVGAGI in the germline V gene. Trimming stripped 6 bases from V and 4 bases from J, with 10 bases between. The CDR3 extends over 13 amino acids. Here the CDR3 reads CASRADSYNEQFF. CDR3 coding DNA: TGTGCCAGCAGAGCCGACAGTTACAATGAGCAGTTCTTC.

This clone has a handful of counts. The chain couples TRBV5-1 to TRBJ1-1; D not certain. The V and J ends lost 0 bases and 0 bases respectively, with 12 bases between them. From germline, CDR1 is SGHRS and CDR2 YFSETQ. The CDR3 is made up of 16 amino acids. CDR3 amino acids: CASSLVAEILNTEAFF. CDR3 nucleotides: TGCGCCAGCAGCTTGGTGGCAGAAATTCTGAACACTGAAGCTTTCTTT.

The chain links TRBV9 to TRBJ2-2, with TRBD2 matching over 8 bases. The CDR3 loop spans 15 amino acids. CDR1 and CDR2 (germline): SGDLS, YYNGEE. The V gene end was trimmed by 3 bases and the J gene end by 2 bases; junction bases not matched to a gene: 3. CDR3 sequence reads: CASSERGGNTGELFF. The CDR3 DNA reads TGTGCCAGCAGCGAACGGGGGGGTAACACCGGGGAGCTGTTTTTT.

Comments on this clone: Additional DNA sequences in this sample encode the identical CDR3. The chain recombines TRBV30 with TRBJ1-2; a weak D match, TRBD1 (5 bases). CDR3 length: 12 amino acids. V shed 3 bases and J shed 2 bases, with 7 bases lying between them. Germline assignment: CDR1 GTSNPN and CDR2 SVGIG (reference sequence). CDR3 loop: CAWSPGNYGYTF. The CDR3 DNA reads as TGTGCCTGGAGCCCAGGGAACTATGGCTACACCTTC.

The genes are TRBV2 and TRBJ2-2; TRBD2 matches 7 bases. This CDR3 has 13 residues. The V and J ends lost 8 bases and 4 bases, in that order; junction bases with no gene match: 4. The V gene's germline CDR1 is SNHLY and CDR2 FYNNEI. DNA of the CDR3: TGTGCCAGCGGGGAGGGAGGCACCGGGGAGCTGTTTTTT. This codes for CASGEGGTGELFF.

This chain joins TRBV9 and TRBJ1-5; D ambiguous. V lost 5 bases to trimming and J lost 0 bases, with 9 bases between them. Germline loops: CDR1 SGDLS, CDR2 YYNGEE. The CDR3 extends over 14 amino acids. CDR3 sequence: CASSSDYSNQPQHF. In DNA, the CDR3 is TGTGCCAGCAGTTCAGATTATAGCAATCAGCCCCAGCATTTT.

The CDR3 is CASSLAVDQPQHF. DNA for the CDR3: TGTGCCAGCAGCTTGGCCGTCGATCAGCCCCAGCATTTT. This sequence joins TRBV5-6 and TRBJ1-5; D gene unclear. Germline assignment: CDR1 SGHDT and CDR2 YYEEEE. The CDR3 sequence is 13 residues long. Trimming stripped 0 bases from V and 5 bases from J, with 6 bases between.

CDR3 residues: CASNRATNTGELFF. The CDR3 DNA reads TGCGCCAGCAACAGGGCCACGAACACCGGGGAGCTGTTTTTT. V is TRBV4-1 and J is TRBJ2-2; D might be TRBD1 (6 bases). Germline CDR1 and CDR2: MGHRA and YSYEKL. Between the trimmed V and J ends, which lost 7 bases and 0 bases, there was a span of 9 bases. The CDR3 covers 14 residues.

This chain links TRBV12-5 with TRBJ2-1; 8 bases map to TRBD2. This CDR3 comprises 15 residues. The J segment lost 5 bases and the V segment lost 6 bases, leaving 9 bases of the junction unmatched. The V gene's germline CDR1 is LGHNT and CDR2 FRNRAP. CDR3 residues: CASGRGLAGHNEQFF. In DNA, the CDR3 is TGTGCTAGTGGACGCGGACTAGCAGGGCACAATGAGCAGTTCTTC.

This chain uses TRBV11-2 with TRBJ1-2; 9 bases agree with TRBD1. The CDR3 is made up of 14 amino acids. Looked up from germline, CDR1 is SGHAT and CDR2 is FQNNGV. Trimming cost V 5 bases and J 0 bases; bases outside gene matches: 1. CDR3 protein: CASSRTGANYGYTF. In DNA form, the CDR3 reads TGTGCCAGCAGCCGGACAGGGGCTAACTATGGCTACACCTTC.

This clone appeared a single time. The gene calls are TRBV6-6 and TRBJ2-1; weak D call: TRBD2 (6 bases). Per germline, CDR1 MNHNY and CDR2 SVGAGI (reference sequence). V was cut by 5 bases and J by 14 bases, with 16 bases left in between. The CDR3 runs to 12 residues. The CDR3 here is CASSLTSSKKFF. Written as DNA, the CDR3 is TGTGCCAGCAGTCTAACTAGCTCAAAGAAGTTCTTC.

The CDR3 sequence: CASSLIGTGEDTQYF. CDR3 DNA sequence: TGCGCCAGCAGCCTCATTGGGACAGGGGAAGATACGCAGTATTTT. The chain recombines TRBV5-1 with TRBJ2-3; 10 bases are a match to TRBD1. CDR3 length equals 15 residues. CDR1 is SGHRS, CDR2 YFSETQ, per germline. Trimming at V came to 4 bases and at J to 5 bases, leaving 7 bases not matched to a gene. Together with reference TRBV5-1 and TRBJ2-3, the CDR3 gives the full variable domain: KAGVTQTPRYLIKTRGQQVTLSCSPISGHRSVSWYQQTPGQGLQFLFEYFSETQRNKGNFPGRFSGRQFSNSRSEMNVSTLELGDSALYLCASSLIGTGEDTQYFGPGTRLTVL.

This clone has just a few counts. The chain recombines TRBV3-1 (or the pseudogene TRBV3-2) with TRBJ1-5; D might be TRBD1 (6 bases). Germline lookup yields CDR1 LGHDT and CDR2 YNNKEL (reference sequence). This CDR3 is built from 13 residues. V lost 4 bases and J 2 bases, leaving 6 bases between the germline ends. CDR3 bases: TGTGCCAGCAGCCCAGGGGGCAATCAGCCCCAGCATTTT. Translation: CASSPGGNQPQHF.

The CDR3 DNA sequence: TGTGCCAGCAGTTTCTTATCTGCCGGGACAGGGGCTTATAGCAATCAGCCCCAGCATTTT. Translating it yields CASSFLSAGTGAYSNQPQHF. The V call is TRBV28, the J call TRBJ1-5, with 10 bases that match TRBD1. The ends lost 3 bases at V and 0 bases at J; junction bases unmatched: 14. This CDR3 spans 20 amino acids. CDR1 MDHEN and CDR2 SYDVKM come from the germline V gene.

The genes are TRBV3-1 (or the pseudogene TRBV3-2) and TRBJ2-7, with 8 bases that match TRBD1. CDR1 LGHDT and CDR2 YNNKEL come from the germline V gene (reference sequence). This CDR3 is built from 16 residues. With V trimmed by 4 bases and J by 2 bases, 10 bases remained unmatched. This CDR3 reads CASSLYPGTGAYEQYF. Written as DNA, the CDR3 is TGTGCCAGCAGCCTCTACCCCGGGACAGGAGCCTACGAGCAGTACTTC.

The chain has TRBV6-5 and TRBJ2-4, with 9 nucleotides matching TRBD1. With 5 bases clipped from V and 7 bases from J, the junction kept 6 bases outside the gene matches. Germline CDR1 reads MNHEY; CDR2 reads SVGAGI. The CDR3 runs 14 residues. The CDR3 nucleotides are TGTGCCAGCAGTCGACAGGGGGGGGATAACATTCAGTACTTC. Translation: CASSRQGGDNIQYF.

The rearrangement uses TRBV18 and TRBJ2-5; 7 bases match TRBD1. Trimming cost V 1 base and J 1 base; bases outside gene matches: 3. CDR1 and CDR2 (germline): KGHSH, LQKENI. The CDR3 is 15 residues long. The CDR3 here is CASSPQKGAQETQYF. In nucleotides, the CDR3 is TGTGCCAGCTCACCACAGAAGGGGGCCCAAGAGACCCAGTACTTC. The full variable domain, completed using reference TRBV18 and TRBJ2-5, is NAGVMQNPRHLVRRRGQEARLRCSPMKGHSHVYWYRQLPEEGLKFMVYLQKENIIDESGMPKERFSAEFPKEGPSILRIQQVVRGDSAAYFCASSPQKGAQETQYFGPGTRLLVL.

This sequence joins TRBV7-9 and TRBJ1-4; maybe TRBD1 (6 bases). In germline, CDR1 is SEHNR, CDR2 FQNEAQ (reference sequence). The ends were cut back, 4 bases at V and 10 bases at J, with 19 bases in the middle. The CDR3 covers 15 residues. CDR3 sequence: CASSSRTVGNGKLFF. DNA for the CDR3: TGTGCCAGCAGCTCGCGGACAGTCGGAAACGGAAAACTGTTTTTT.

The V gene is TRBV6-1, the J gene TRBJ2-7; unclear D gene. Deletions cut 0 bases from V and 3 bases from J, with 15 bases between. The CDR3 is 16 residues long. Per the germline V gene, CDR1 is MNHNS and CDR2 is SASEGT. The CDR3 coding sequence is TGTGCCAGCAGTGAAGCGCACCGACACCCCCTCTACGAGCAGTACTTC. It specifies CASSEAHRHPLYEQYF.

The gene calls are TRBV28 and TRBJ2-2; D uncertain. CDR1 and CDR2 (germline): MDHEN, SYDVKM. Trimming stripped 3 bases from V and 7 bases from J, with 15 bases between. This CDR3 has 15 amino acids. The CDR3 DNA reads TGTGCCAGCAGTTTGATAAGTTCTGGCGGCGGGGAGCTGTTTTTT. Amino acids: CASSLISSGGGELFF.

V and J are TRBV30 and TRBJ2-3; D remains unclear. Germline-derived CDR1 and CDR2 are GTSNPN and SVGIG (reference sequence). The length of the CDR3 is 12 residues. Trimming cost V 2 bases and J 6 bases, with 9 bases left between them. DNA for the CDR3: TGTGCCTGGAGTTCACTCAAGGATACGCAGTATTTT. Its translation is CAWSSLKDTQYF.

V gene TRBV13 combines with J gene TRBJ2-2; TRBD1 matches at 11 bases. The trim removed 5 bases at V and 5 bases at J, leaving 4 bases unmatched. CDR3 length equals 15 residues. Germline values: CDR1 PRHDT, CDR2 FYEKMQ (reference sequence). CDR3 residues: CASSLGTGGTGELFF. Here the CDR3 DNA reads TGTGCCAGCAGCCTGGGGACAGGGGGGACCGGGGAGCTGTTTTTT.

The chain links TRBV10-3 to TRBJ2-2; D gene unclear. The CDR3 consists of 13 residues. Germline V gene sequence: CDR1 ENHRY, CDR2 SYGVKD. Trimming left V 2 bases short and J 3 bases short, with 4 bases between. CDR3 region: CAISETDTGELFF. For the CDR3, the DNA is TGTGCCATCAGTGAGACAGACACCGGGGAGCTGTTTTTT.

The rearrangement joins TRBV7-3 to TRBJ2-1; tentatively, D is TRBD1 (6 bases). CDR3 length: 14 amino acids. Germline assignment: CDR1 SGHTA and CDR2 FQGTGA. Trimming stripped 5 bases from V and 8 bases from J, with 16 bases between. For the CDR3, the DNA is TGTGCCAGCAGCCGGGGTACAGGGAGTGATGAGCAGTTCTTC. Translating gives CASSRGTGSDEQFF.

A few counts support this clone. The chain joins TRBV12-3 or TRBV12-4 to TRBJ1-2; D unclear. The CDR3 extends over 13 amino acids. V dropped 3 bases and J dropped 8 bases, with 13 bases sitting between them. CDR3 coding DNA: TGTGCCAGCAGTTTCATAGTTAGCGCAGGCTACACCTTC. It yields the protein CASSFIVSAGYTF.

The chain links TRBV12-3 or TRBV12-4 to TRBJ2-7; D is possibly TRBD2 (8 bases). Trimming pared 6 bases from V and 5 bases from J, leaving 14 bases between. The CDR3 sequence is 13 residues long. The CDR3 DNA sequence: TGTGCCAGCAGCGGGAGGGGGCGCCACGAGCAGTACTTC. Translated: CASSGRGRHEQYF.

This clone was seen a handful of times. This chain uses TRBV27 with TRBJ1-6, with TRBD1 as a possible D gene (5 bases). Germline V gene sequence: CDR1 MNHEY, CDR2 SMNVEV (reference sequence). The length of the CDR3 is 18 residues. Trimming cost V 1 base and J 0 bases, with 13 bases left between them. CDR3 DNA sequence: TGTGCCAGCAGTTTATGGGGAGGGGTAAGCTCCTATAATTCACCCCTCCACTTT. Amino acid sequence: CASSLWGGVSSYNSPLHF.